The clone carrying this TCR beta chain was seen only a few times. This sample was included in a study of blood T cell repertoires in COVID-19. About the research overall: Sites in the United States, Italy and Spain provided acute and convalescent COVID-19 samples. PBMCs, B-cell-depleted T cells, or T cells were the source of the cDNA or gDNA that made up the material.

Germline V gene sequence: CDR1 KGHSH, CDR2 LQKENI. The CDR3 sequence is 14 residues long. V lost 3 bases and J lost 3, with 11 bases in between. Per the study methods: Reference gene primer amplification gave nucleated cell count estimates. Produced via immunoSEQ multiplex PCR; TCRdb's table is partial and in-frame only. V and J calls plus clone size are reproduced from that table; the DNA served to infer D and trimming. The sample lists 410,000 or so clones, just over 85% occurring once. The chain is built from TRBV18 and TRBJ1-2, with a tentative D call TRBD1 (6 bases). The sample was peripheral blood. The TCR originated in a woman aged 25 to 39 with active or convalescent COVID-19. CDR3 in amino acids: CASSPQQGHYGYTF. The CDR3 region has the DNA TGTGCCAGCTCACCCCAACAGGGCCACTATGGCTACACCTTC.